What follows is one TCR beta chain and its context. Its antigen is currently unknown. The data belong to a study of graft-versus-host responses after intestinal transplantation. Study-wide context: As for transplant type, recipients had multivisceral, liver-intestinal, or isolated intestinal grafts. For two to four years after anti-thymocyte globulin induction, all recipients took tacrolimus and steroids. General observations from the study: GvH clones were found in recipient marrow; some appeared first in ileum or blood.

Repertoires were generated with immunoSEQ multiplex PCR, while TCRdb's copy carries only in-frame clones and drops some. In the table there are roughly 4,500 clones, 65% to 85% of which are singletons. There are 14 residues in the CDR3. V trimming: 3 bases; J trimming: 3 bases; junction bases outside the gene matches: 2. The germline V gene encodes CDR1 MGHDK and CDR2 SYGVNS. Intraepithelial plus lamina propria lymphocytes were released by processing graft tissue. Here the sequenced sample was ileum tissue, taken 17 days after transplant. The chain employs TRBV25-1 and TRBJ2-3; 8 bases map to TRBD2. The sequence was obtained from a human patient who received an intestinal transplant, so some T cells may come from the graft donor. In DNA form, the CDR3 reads TGTGCCAGCAGTGATCCGGGGGGGACAGATACGCAGTATTTT. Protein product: CASSDPGGTDTQYF.